A selection of T cell receptor beta chains follows, all from one sample in a study of blood T cell repertoires in COVID-19. Only in-frame clones appear in the TCRdb table, and some are missing; sequencing was by immunoSEQ multiplex PCR. The table shows 250,000 to 300,000 clones, with approximately 87% occurring only once. The sample comprised peripheral blood. These TCRs come from a man in his fifties or sixties who had recovered from COVID-19. Each CDR3 is given with its conserved first and last residue. Fields, in order: CDR3 DNA, CDR3 protein, J gene, CDR3 length, D gene, V gene, clone size. D genes are given only for firm matches. Expanded clones are given a class, and other clones once, few, many or no size at all.

TGCGCCAGCAGCCAAGATTGGGGACAGCGTAATGAAAAACTGTTTTTT,CASSQDWGQRNEKLFF,TRBJ1-4,16,TRBD1,TRBV4-1,few
TGTGCCAGCAGCTTAGCCCGGACAGGGTATGGCTACACCTTC,CASSLARTGYGYTF,TRBJ1-2,14,TRBD1,TRBV7-8,once
TGTGCCAGTAGTATGGCCGGGGAGAATTCACCCCTCCACTTT,CASSMAGENSPLHF,TRBJ1-6,14,NA,TRBV19,NA
TGTGCCAGCAGTAGCGGGGGGGCAGATACGCAGTATTTT,CASSSGGADTQYF,TRBJ2-3,13,TRBD2,TRBV2,NA
TGCAGCGTTGAAGCGGACAGACAGTTTGAGCAGTTCTTC,CSVEADRQFEQFF,TRBJ2-1,13,NA,TRBV29-1,NA
TGTGCCAGCAGCCTTCCCCAGGGGGTAAAAGATACGCAGTATTTT,CASSLPQGVKDTQYF,TRBJ2-3,15,TRBD1,TRBV7-9,NA
TGTGCCAGCATTCTGCCGGGAATAGACATTCAGTACTTC,CASILPGIDIQYF,TRBJ2-4,13,NA,TRBV6-5,NA
TGTGCCAGTAGTATACGGGGGACGGCCGGGTTGTACGAGCAGTACTTC,CASSIRGTAGLYEQYF,TRBJ2-7,16,NA,TRBV19,NA
TGTGCCAGCAGCCCACCCGGGAGTGGGAATGAGCAGTTCTTC,CASSPPGSGNEQFF,TRBJ2-1,14,NA,TRBV11-2,NA
TGTGCCAGCAGTTCGGTAGCGGGAGGGCCGGGGGAGCAGTACTTC,CASSSVAGGPGEQYF,TRBJ2-7,15,TRBD2,TRBV6-4,NA
TGTGCCAGCAGCTCCCCGGGACTAGCGGGGGGCGGGGGTGAGCAGTTCTTC,CASSSPGLAGGGGEQFF,TRBJ2-1,17,TRBD2,TRBV7-2,NA
TGTGCCAGCAGCCAATCGGGAGGGGTACAGCCCCAGCATTTT,CASSQSGGVQPQHF,TRBJ1-5,14,NA,TRBV16,NA
TGTGCCAGCAGCTCGGGACTAGCGGGAGGGCCAGAGACCCAGTACTTC,CASSSGLAGGPETQYF,TRBJ2-5,16,TRBD2,TRBV28,NA
TGTGCCAGCAGCAGAACCCCCAATCTGGGACAGGAGCAGTTCTTC,CASSRTPNLGQEQFF,TRBJ2-1,15,TRBD1,TRBV6-5,few
TGTGCCAGCAGCCGCGGACAGTTTGAAGCTTTCTTT,CASSRGQFEAFF,TRBJ1-1,12,NA,TRBV12-3/TRBV12-4,few
TGTGCCAGCAGCCTACTAGGAGGCCACACAGATACGCAGTATTTT,CASSLLGGHTDTQYF,TRBJ2-3,15,NA,TRBV3-1/TRBV3-2,NA
TGTGCCAGCAGCTTGGAGCGGGGCGACTCCTACGAGCAGTACTTC,CASSLERGDSYEQYF,TRBJ2-7,15,TRBD2,TRBV5-5,NA
TGTGCCAGCAGACGACAGTCTAATCAGCCCCAGCATTTT,CASRRQSNQPQHF,TRBJ1-5,13,NA,TRBV6-5,NA
TGTGCCAGCAGCTTGGCATCGGGACAAGAGACCCAGTACTTC,CASSLASGQETQYF,TRBJ2-5,14,NA,TRBV5-5,NA
TGTGCCACCAGTGCTAAAGGGGCTTACAATGAGCAGTTCTTC,CATSAKGAYNEQFF,TRBJ2-1,14,NA,TRBV24-1,NA
TGTGCCAGCAGCTTGGCTGGACTAGCGGTGCCAGAGCAGTACTTC,CASSLAGLAVPEQYF,TRBJ2-7,15,TRBD2,TRBV5-4,NA
TGTGCCAGCAAAGTTATGGCATTCTCCTACAATGAGCAGTTCTTC,CASKVMAFSYNEQFF,TRBJ2-1,15,NA,TRBV19,NA
TGTGCCAGTAAGGCAGGGCCTGATGGGCCCCAGCATTTT,CASKAGPDGPQHF,TRBJ1-5,13,NA,TRBV19,once
TGTGCCAGCTCACCGAGGAAAATGGGCACAGATACGCAGTATTTT,CASSPRKMGTDTQYF,TRBJ2-3,15,NA,TRBV18,NA
TGTGCCAGCAGCTTAGGCCCCGGCAGGGATCCCTCCTACGAGCAGTACTTC,CASSLGPGRDPSYEQYF,TRBJ2-7,17,NA,TRBV5-4,NA
TGTGCCAGCAGCTTGAGCGGGAGGAACACCGGGGAGCTGTTTTTT,CASSLSGRNTGELFF,TRBJ2-2,15,TRBD2,TRBV5-6,NA
TGTGCCAGCAGCCAGCCACTAGGACAGGGGGCGCGGGAGACCCAGTACTTC,CASSQPLGQGARETQYF,TRBJ2-5,17,TRBD1,TRBV5-4,NA
TGTGCCAGCTCCCCCACGGGGGGCCTCAATCAGCCCCAGCATTTT,CASSPTGGLNQPQHF,TRBJ1-5,15,NA,TRBV18,NA
TGTGCCAGCAGCTCTCGGGGGGCTCACGAGCAGTACTTC,CASSSRGAHEQYF,TRBJ2-7,13,NA,TRBV5-4,NA
TGTGCCAGCAGTGGTCCCTTCATAGTCTTC,CASSGPFIVF,TRBJ2-1,10,NA,TRBV28,NA
TGTGCCAGCAGCCCACCAGCGGGGGGTCTAGCCAAAAACATTCAGTACTTC,CASSPPAGGLAKNIQYF,TRBJ2-4,17,TRBD2,TRBV7-9,NA
TGTGCCAGCTCACCAATTCACTCAGGGGAAAAGGGAGAGACCCAGTACTTC,CASSPIHSGEKGETQYF,TRBJ2-5,17,NA,TRBV18,NA
TGTGCCACCAGTGAGAAACGGACAGGCTCCAATGAGCAGTTCTTC,CATSEKRTGSNEQFF,TRBJ2-1,15,TRBD1,TRBV24-1,NA
TGTGCCAGTAAACGACAGGGGGAAGCTTTCTTT,CASKRQGEAFF,TRBJ1-1,11,TRBD1,TRBV19,few
TGTGCCAGCAGTACCGCGGCAGGGTTTGCAGGCTACACCTTC,CASSTAAGFAGYTF,TRBJ1-2,14,NA,TRBV27,NA
TGTGCCAGCACTAAGGACAGGATCTATGGCTACACCTTC,CASTKDRIYGYTF,TRBJ1-2,13,TRBD1,TRBV12-3/TRBV12-4,NA
TGTGCCAGTCTGGGACAGGGGTATAGCACCGGGGAGCTGTTTTTT,CASLGQGYSTGELFF,TRBJ2-2,15,TRBD1,TRBV25-1,NA
TGTGCCACCAGTGTTTCGTTAGGCACAGATACGCAGTATTTT,CATSVSLGTDTQYF,TRBJ2-3,14,NA,TRBV24-1,NA
TGCAGTGCAAGCGAGAATGAGCAGTTCTTC,CSASENEQFF,TRBJ2-1,10,NA,TRBV20-1,few
TGTGCCAGCAGCCGAACCCAGAGGACAGGCGATTACTACAATGAGCAGTTCTTC,CASSRTQRTGDYYNEQFF,TRBJ2-1,18,TRBD1,TRBV5-8,NA
TGTGCCACCCGGCGAGCGGGAGGAGAGCAGTACTTC,CATRRAGGEQYF,TRBJ2-7,12,TRBD2,TRBV6-5,NA
TGTGCCAGCAGTGAACGGTCCCTTCAAGGGAGCAATCAGCCCCCCCAGCATTTT,CASSERSLQGSNQPPQHF,TRBJ1-5,18,NA,TRBV6-1,once
TGTGCCAGCAGCCAAGCTCCAGGGTGGGCCTATGGCTACACCTTC,CASSQAPGWAYGYTF,TRBJ1-2,15,NA,TRBV3-1/TRBV3-2,few
TGTGCCAGCAGTGGCGGTAACAATGAGCAGTTCTTC,CASSGGNNEQFF,TRBJ2-1,12,NA,TRBV2,NA
TGCGCCAGCAGCTCGAGGGGAGGGAGCACAGATACGCAGTATTTT,CASSSRGGSTDTQYF,TRBJ2-3,15,TRBD2,TRBV5-1,NA
TGTGCCAGCAGTAGACAAACAGATACGCAGTATTTT,CASSRQTDTQYF,TRBJ2-3,12,NA,TRBV12-3/TRBV12-4,NA